What follows are 6 T cell receptor beta chains derived from one specimen sequenced in a study of T cells in Graves' hyperthyroidism and ophthalmopathy. The investigators amplified TCR beta CDR3 regions from RNA transcripts. RT-PCR in the first round (using the HTBI primer set) targeted the TCR CDR3. TCRdb re-derived calls from the multiplex PCR reads in MiXCR, one entry per CDR3 protein. This table has 700,000 or so distinct CDR3 sequences, more than 14% appearing once. The sequencing input was blood. The receptor set was obtained from a woman in her forties or fifties with Graves' ophthalmopathy.

The chain employs TRBV11-1 and TRBJ2-4; TRBD2 agrees at 11 bases. Germline V gives CDR1 SGHAT, CDR2 FQDESV (reference sequence). This CDR3 is built from 18 residues. The junction had 9 bases not matched to a gene; V was cut back by 5 bases and J by 0 bases. The CDR3: CASSHTSGSQVAKNIQYF. CDR3 sequence (DNA): TGTGCCAGCAGCCACACTAGCGGGAGCCAGGTAGCCAAAAACATTCAGTACTTC.

This clonotype showed up many times. The V call is TRBV20-1, the J call TRBJ2-3; 11 bases map to TRBD2. The germline gives CDR1 DFQATT, CDR2 SNEGSKA (reference sequence). The CDR3 extends over 15 amino acids. V lost 3 bases, J lost 4 bases, and 6 bases stayed unmatched. The chain's CDR3 is CSASALAGVADTQYF. CDR3 bases: TGCAGTGCTAGTGCACTAGCGGGAGTTGCAGATACGCAGTATTTT.

This clonotype was seen many times. V and J are TRBV18 and TRBJ1-4; 9 bases are shared with TRBD1. Germline CDR1 and CDR2: KGHSH and LQKENI. V shed 5 bases and J 8 bases; nucleotides not matched to a gene: 6. The CDR3 has 14 residues. CDR3 bases: TGTGCCAGCTCATCCGGGACAGGGCGAGAAAAACTGTTTTTT. Translation gives CASSSGTGREKLFF.

The rearrangement joins TRBV12-3 or TRBV12-4 to TRBJ2-5; D remains unclear. This CDR3 has 14 residues. V gave up 3 bases and J gave up 3 bases, with 11 bases separating them. The CDR3 region is CASSLSTAKETQYF. In nucleotides, the CDR3 is TGTGCCAGCAGTTTGAGTACAGCCAAAGAGACCCAGTACTTC.

There are many counts of this clonotype. V and J are TRBV20-1 and TRBJ2-7; maybe TRBD2 (6 bases). CDR3 length: 15 residues. Looked up from germline, CDR1 is DFQATT and CDR2 is SNEGSKA (reference sequence). CDR3 region: CRTGVIGMEAYEQYF. The CDR3 nucleotides read TGCAGGACGGGGGTAATTGGGATGGAAGCCTACGAGCAGTACTTC.

The chain recombines TRBV24-1 with TRBJ2-1, with a weak D call TRBD2 (7 bases). The V end was cut by 2 bases, the J end by 7 bases, with 17 bases between. CDR1 is KGHDR, CDR2 SFDVKD, per germline. The CDR3 length is 16 residues. CDR3 sequence: CATSDSRGRAVNEQFF. CDR3 DNA sequence: TGTGCCACCAGTGATTCGAGGGGGAGGGCCGTTAATGAGCAGTTCTTC.